The rows below give T cell receptor beta chains drawn from one sample of a study of follicular helper T cells after annual influenza vaccination. Assay used: immunoSEQ multiplex PCR; TCRdb lists only in-frame clones, some missing. Of 9,000 to 10,000 clones detected, around 81% appear once; the ten largest clones hold approximately 0.6%. The source material was CXCR5- memory CD4+ T cells sorted from blood, sampled 7 days after influenza vaccination. The source is an adult who received the influenza vaccine. CDR3s include the opening cysteine and the closing phenylalanine or tryptophan. A D gene is named only where the DNA matches it firmly. Part of the rows lack a size; the others show once, few, many or a class for expanded clones.

CDR3nt: TGTGCCAGCAGTTTGGTGGCGGGGTTGGCTTTCTTT
CDR3aa: CASSLVAGLAFF
j_gene: TRBJ1-1
v_gene: TRBV28
d_gene: .
abundance: once

CDR3nt: TGTGCCAGCAGCGTAAGGGGGCGGACCTCCACAGATACGCAGTATTTT
CDR3aa: CASSVRGRTSTDTQYF
j_gene: TRBJ2-3
v_gene: TRBV7-2
d_gene: TRBD1
abundance: .

CDR3nt: TGTGCCTGGAGCGCCCTGGGGGGGGACTCGGAGGTTGAAAAACTGTTTTTT
CDR3aa: CAWSALGGDSEVEKLFF
j_gene: TRBJ1-4
v_gene: TRBV30
d_gene: .
abundance: .

CDR3nt: TGTGCCAGCAGCCGGGACAGGGTTGACACCGGGGAGCTGTTTTTT
CDR3aa: CASSRDRVDTGELFF
j_gene: TRBJ2-2
v_gene: TRBV27
d_gene: TRBD1
abundance: .

CDR3nt: TGCGCCAGCAGCCAAGCGAGTGCAGGACAAGAGACCCAGTACTTC
CDR3aa: CASSQASAGQETQYF
j_gene: TRBJ2-5
v_gene: TRBV4-1
d_gene: .
abundance: .

CDR3nt: TGCGCCAGCAGCTTGGCCCAGGGGAGCTCTGGGGCCAACGTCCTGACTTTC
CDR3aa: CASSLAQGSSGANVLTF
j_gene: TRBJ2-6
v_gene: TRBV5-1
d_gene: .
abundance: .

CDR3nt: TGTGCCAGCAGCTTGGTCCGGGAGCAGTTCTTC
CDR3aa: CASSLVREQFF
j_gene: TRBJ2-1
v_gene: TRBV5-8
d_gene: .
abundance: once

CDR3nt: TGTGCCAGCAGTACTCCAAGCAGGCCCTACGAGCAGTACTTC
CDR3aa: CASSTPSRPYEQYF
j_gene: TRBJ2-7
v_gene: TRBV28
d_gene: .
abundance: .

CDR3nt: TGTGCCAGCAGCCAGGCTCAGGGTATGGGAGAAAAACTGTTTTTT
CDR3aa: CASSQAQGMGEKLFF
j_gene: TRBJ1-4
v_gene: TRBV7-2
d_gene: .
abundance: .

CDR3nt: TGTGCCTCCGCAGCGGACATGTCCTACAATGAGCAGTTCTTC
CDR3aa: CASAADMSYNEQFF
j_gene: TRBJ2-1
v_gene: TRBV30
d_gene: .
abundance: once

CDR3nt: TGTGCCAGCAGTCCCGGGACCTTCCTACTTCCTAGCAATCAGCCCCAGCATTTT
CDR3aa: CASSPGTFLLPSNQPQHF
j_gene: TRBJ1-5
v_gene: TRBV28
d_gene: .
abundance: .

CDR3nt: TGTGCCAGTAGTATAGTAACAGGATTCTCTGGAAACACCATATATTTT
CDR3aa: CASSIVTGFSGNTIYF
j_gene: TRBJ1-3
v_gene: TRBV19
d_gene: .
abundance: .

CDR3nt: TGTGCCAGCAGTTACTCGATGAGCCTCCCGGATACGCAGTATTTT
CDR3aa: CASSYSMSLPDTQYF
j_gene: TRBJ2-3
v_gene: TRBV6-5
d_gene: .
abundance: .

CDR3nt: TGTGCCAGCAGCTTGGCCGGGCCCCCCTCCGGGGAGCTGTTTTTT
CDR3aa: CASSLAGPPSGELFF
j_gene: TRBJ2-2
v_gene: TRBV5-4
d_gene: .
abundance: .

CDR3nt: TGCGCCAGCAGCTTGTTACGGGCCCTGGGGGAGACCCAGTACTTC
CDR3aa: CASSLLRALGETQYF
j_gene: TRBJ2-5
v_gene: TRBV5-1
d_gene: .
abundance: .

CDR3nt: TGTGCCAGCACTGCCGATGGAAAGGGACTTGGTGGCTACACCTTC
CDR3aa: CASTADGKGLGGYTF
j_gene: TRBJ1-2
v_gene: TRBV6-6
d_gene: .
abundance: .

CDR3nt: TGTGCCAGCTCACCAAGCGTTGAGACCCAGTACTTC
CDR3aa: CASSPSVETQYF
j_gene: TRBJ2-5
v_gene: TRBV18
d_gene: .
abundance: few

CDR3nt: TGCGCCAGCAGCCAAGACCCCGGGACAGACTATGGCTACACCTTC
CDR3aa: CASSQDPGTDYGYTF
j_gene: TRBJ1-2
v_gene: TRBV4-3
d_gene: TRBD1
abundance: once

CDR3nt: TGTGCCAGTAGTATTCGACGGGCCCCCCCCTACAATGAGCAGTTCTTC
CDR3aa: CASSIRRAPPYNEQFF
j_gene: TRBJ2-1
v_gene: TRBV19
d_gene: .
abundance: .

CDR3nt: TGTGCCAGCAGCCCCGGGGGGGCAGCAGATACGCAGTATTTT
CDR3aa: CASSPGGAADTQYF
j_gene: TRBJ2-3
v_gene: TRBV11-1
d_gene: TRBD2
abundance: .